The 10 T cell receptor beta chains below come from one sample, sequenced in a study of T cells in Graves' hyperthyroidism and ophthalmopathy. RNA transcripts gave rise to amplified TCR beta CDR3 regions. First-round RT-PCR of the TCR CDR3 relied on the HTBI primer set. MiXCR, run by TCRdb on the multiplex PCR reads, gives a single entry per CDR3 protein. Seen here are more than 450,000 distinct CDR3 sequences, 15% to 20% observed once, and the top ten hold over 45%. Sequencing input: blood. These receptors originate from a man in his forties with Graves' ophthalmopathy.

V and J are TRBV29-1 and TRBJ1-2; TRBD1 matches at 7 bases. The junction had 10 bases not matched to a gene; V was cut back by 3 bases and J by 3 bases. This CDR3 has 15 amino acids. In germline, CDR1 is SQVTM, CDR2 ANQGSEA. Here the CDR3 DNA reads TGCAGCGTTGAGGAGGGACAGTTTAATTACTATGGCTACACCTTC. Its translation: CSVEEGQFNYYGYTF.

The chain carries TRBV7-9 and TRBJ2-3; TRBD2 matches at 12 bases. The CDR3 spans 18 residues. V shed 5 bases, J shed 7 bases, and the junction held 16 bases outside the gene matches. Germline loops: CDR1 SEHNR, CDR2 FQNEAQ (reference sequence). The CDR3 nucleotides read TGTGCCAGCAGCCCGCTAAATCTAGCGGGGGGGCCTTCGAATACGCAGTATTTT. It yields the protein CASSPLNLAGGPSNTQYF.

The table lists this clonotype with a few counts. The CDR3: CASSLTGVEQYF. In nucleotides, the CDR3 is TGTGCCAGCAGCCTGACAGGGGTCGAGCAGTACTTC. This sequence joins TRBV7-2 and TRBJ2-7; 8 bases are a match to TRBD1. This CDR3 has 12 residues. The J segment lost 6 bases and the V segment lost 5 bases, leaving 3 bases of the junction unmatched. The germline CDR1 and CDR2 sequences are SGHTA and FQGNSA.

This clonotype has only a few counts. V gene TRBV20-1 combines with J gene TRBJ2-7; TRBD1 is a possible D gene (6 bases). CDR1 DFQATT and CDR2 SNEGSKA come from the germline V gene (reference sequence). V lost 3 bases to trimming and J lost 3 bases, with 12 bases between them. This CDR3 comprises 13 residues. CDR3 residues: CSARSGRGYEQYF. CDR3 bases: TGCAGTGCTAGGAGCGGCAGGGGCTACGAGCAGTACTTC.

This clonotype was seen a few times. This chain connects TRBV6-1 to TRBJ2-5, with D unclear. The CDR3 is 11 amino acids. Germline loops: CDR1 MNHNS, CDR2 SASEGT. Trimming removed 9 bases at V and 4 bases at J, with 9 bases between. CDR3: CASNFGETQYF. The CDR3, as DNA: TGTGCCAGTAACTTCGGAGAGACCCAGTACTTC.

The gene calls are TRBV4-1 and TRBJ1-2; D remains ambiguous. Germline CDR1 MGHRA, CDR2 YSYEKL. This CDR3 is 14 amino acids long. Deletions cut 0 bases from V and 2 bases from J, with 7 bases between. The CDR3 DNA is TGCGCCAGCAGCCAAGAAGGCACCAACTATGGCTACACCTTC. Its protein is CASSQEGTNYGYTF.

On this clonotype: It may be a read error: a sequence one base away is much more abundant. The chain couples TRBV20-1 to TRBJ1-1; D call uncertain. CDR3 length: 13 amino acids. Trimming removed 3 bases from V and 4 bases from J, with 12 bases in between. Germline CDR1 and CDR2: DFQATT and SNEGSKA (reference sequence). CDR3: CSASTPWSTEAFF. The CDR3 bases are TGCAGTGCTAGCACCCCATGGAGCACTGAAGCTTTCTTT.

In this sample, this clonotype turned up many times. The chain has TRBV20-1 and TRBJ2-5; TRBD2 matches at 7 bases. This CDR3 is built from 13 residues. CDR1 and CDR2 from the germline V gene are DFQATT and SNEGSKA (reference sequence). The trim removed 5 bases at V and 5 bases at J, leaving 8 bases unmatched. The CDR3 region is CSARAGERETQYF. DNA of the CDR3: TGCAGTGCTCGCGCGGGAGAACGGGAGACCCAGTACTTC.

This clonotype was recorded at least ten times. The rearrangement uses TRBV20-1 and TRBJ2-7; D not certain. The CDR3 loop spans 13 amino acids. Germline assignment: CDR1 DFQATT and CDR2 SNEGSKA (reference sequence). V lost 5 bases and J lost 5, with 16 bases in between. CDR3 in DNA: TGCAGTGCTCCCCACGCCGGTCTAGACGAGCAGTACTTC. Its protein is CSAPHAGLDEQYF.

The CDR3 loop reads CASRDIAGGLTYEQYF. DNA of the CDR3: TGCGCCAGCAGGGACATAGCGGGAGGGCTCACCTACGAGCAGTACTTC. V is TRBV4-1 and J is TRBJ2-7, with 11 nucleotides matching TRBD2. The CDR3 is 16 amino acids. Germline V CDR1 and CDR2: MGHRA, YSYEKL. V lost 6 bases and J lost 2; bases outside the gene matches: 9.